The 5 T cell receptor beta chains below were found in one sample sequenced in a study of T cell responses to AZD1222 COVID-19 vaccine. Generated by immunoSEQ multiplex PCR, the TCRdb table keeps only in-frame clones and is missing some. The sample has about 150,000 clones; 94% are singletons. The specimen comprised peripheral blood, sampled on day 0 of AZD1222 vaccination. Every receptor here comes from an adult in good health.

This clone has just one count. The genes are TRBV3-1 (or the pseudogene TRBV3-2) and TRBJ1-5; TRBD1 is a possible D gene (6 bases). CDR3 size: 14 residues. Trimming cost V 3 bases and J 7 bases, with 13 bases left between them. Germline V lookup: CDR1 LGHDT, CDR2 YNNKEL (reference sequence). CDR3 nucleotide sequence: TGTGCCAGCAGCCAGACCCAGGGGATACAGCCCCAGCATTTT. It specifies CASSQTQGIQPQHF.

The genes are TRBV5-1 and TRBJ2-3, with 13 bases aligning to TRBD2. Germline assignment: CDR1 SGHRS and CDR2 YFSETQ. The junction had 3 bases not matched to a gene; V was cut back by 0 bases and J by 2 bases. The CDR3 loop spans 17 amino acids. In nucleotides, the CDR3 is TGCGCCAGCAGCTTGGGGACTAGCGGGAGCACCACAGATACGCAGTATTTT. Translation: CASSLGTSGSTTDTQYF.

V usage is TRBV6-6 and J usage is TRBJ1-4; 9 nucleotides match TRBD1. The length of the CDR3 is 16 residues. The germline CDR1 and CDR2 sequences are MNHNY and SVGAGI (reference sequence). Losses at the gene ends were 7 bases for V and 8 bases for J; bases not matched to a gene: 14. CDR3 protein: CASTRRGTGTLEKLFF. CDR3 sequence (DNA): TGTGCCAGCACGAGACGAGGGACAGGGACCCTAGAAAAACTGTTTTTT.

The CDR3 region has the DNA TGCGCCAGCAGCCCCGAAGCGGGACTACAAGAGACCCAGTACTTC. It translates to CASSPEAGLQETQYF. The chain employs TRBV5-1 and TRBJ2-5; 7 bases are shared with TRBD2. Unmatched junction bases numbered 8, after V lost 4 bases and J lost 2 bases. The germline CDR1 and CDR2 sequences are SGHRS and YFSETQ. The CDR3 extends over 15 amino acids.

V usage is TRBV11-2 and J usage is TRBJ2-3, with D maybe TRBD2 (6 bases). The CDR3 spans 14 residues. CDR1 is SGHAT and CDR2 is FQNNGV in the germline V gene. Trimming cost V 1 base and J 5 bases, with 10 bases left between them. In nucleotides, the CDR3 is TGTGCCAGCAGCTTAGCTAGCGTAGGAGATACGCAGTATTTT. Its translation: CASSLASVGDTQYF.